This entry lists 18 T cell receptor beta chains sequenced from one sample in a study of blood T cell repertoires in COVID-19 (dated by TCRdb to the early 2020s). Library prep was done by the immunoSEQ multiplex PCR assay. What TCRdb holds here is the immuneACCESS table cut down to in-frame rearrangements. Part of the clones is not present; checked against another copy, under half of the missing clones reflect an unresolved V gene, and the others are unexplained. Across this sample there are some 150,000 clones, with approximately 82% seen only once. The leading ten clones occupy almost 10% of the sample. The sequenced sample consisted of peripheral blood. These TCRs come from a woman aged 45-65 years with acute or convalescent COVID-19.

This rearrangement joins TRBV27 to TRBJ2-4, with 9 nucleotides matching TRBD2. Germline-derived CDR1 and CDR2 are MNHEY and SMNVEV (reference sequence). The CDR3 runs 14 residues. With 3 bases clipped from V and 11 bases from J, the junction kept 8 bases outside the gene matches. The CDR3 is CASSLGAGGTVQYF. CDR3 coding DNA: TGTGCCAGCAGTTTGGGTGCGGGAGGGACGGTTCAGTACTTC.

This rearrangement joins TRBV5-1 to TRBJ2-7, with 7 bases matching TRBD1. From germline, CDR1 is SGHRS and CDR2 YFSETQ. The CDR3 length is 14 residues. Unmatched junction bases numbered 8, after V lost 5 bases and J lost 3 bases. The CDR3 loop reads CASSLSGGLYEQYF. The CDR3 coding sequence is TGCGCCAGCAGTCTGTCAGGGGGTCTCTACGAGCAGTACTTC.

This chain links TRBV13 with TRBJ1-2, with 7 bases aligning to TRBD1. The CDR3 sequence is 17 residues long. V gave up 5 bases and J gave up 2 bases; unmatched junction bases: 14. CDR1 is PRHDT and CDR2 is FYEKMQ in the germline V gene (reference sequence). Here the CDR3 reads CASSLPYYLGQNYGYTF. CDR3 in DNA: TGTGCCAGCAGCCTACCCTACTACCTGGGACAGAACTATGGCTACACCTTC.

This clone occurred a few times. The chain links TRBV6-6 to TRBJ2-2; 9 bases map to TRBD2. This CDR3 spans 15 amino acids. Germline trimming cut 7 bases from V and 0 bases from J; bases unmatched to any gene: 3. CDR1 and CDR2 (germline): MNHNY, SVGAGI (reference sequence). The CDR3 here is CASNIAGANTGELFF. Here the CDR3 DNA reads TGTGCCAGCAACATAGCGGGGGCGAACACCGGGGAGCTGTTTTTT.

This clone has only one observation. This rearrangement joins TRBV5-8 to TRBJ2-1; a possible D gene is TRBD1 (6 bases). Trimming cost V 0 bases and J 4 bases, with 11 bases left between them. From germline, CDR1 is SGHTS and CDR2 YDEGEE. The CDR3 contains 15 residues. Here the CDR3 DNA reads TGTGCCAGCAGCTTGGCCGCAGGGGTTTACAATGAGCAGTTCTTC. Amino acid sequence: CASSLAAGVYNEQFF.

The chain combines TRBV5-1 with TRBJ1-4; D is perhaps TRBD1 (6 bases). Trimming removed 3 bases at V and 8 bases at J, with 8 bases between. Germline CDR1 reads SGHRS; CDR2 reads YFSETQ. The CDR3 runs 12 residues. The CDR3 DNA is TGCGCCAGCAGCTATGACAGGGAAAAACTGTTTTTT. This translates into CASSYDREKLFF. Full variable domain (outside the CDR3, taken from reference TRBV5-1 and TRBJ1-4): KAGVTQTPRYLIKTRGQQVTLSCSPISGHRSVSWYQQTPGQGLQFLFEYFSETQRNKGNFPGRFSGRQFSNSRSEMNVSTLELGDSALYLCASSYDREKLFFGSGTQLSVL.

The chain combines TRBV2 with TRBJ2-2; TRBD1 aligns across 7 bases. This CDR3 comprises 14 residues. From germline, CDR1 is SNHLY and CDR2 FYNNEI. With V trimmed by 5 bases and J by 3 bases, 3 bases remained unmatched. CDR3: CASSRDRHTGELFF. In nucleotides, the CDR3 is TGTGCCAGCAGTAGGGACAGACACACCGGGGAGCTGTTTTTT.

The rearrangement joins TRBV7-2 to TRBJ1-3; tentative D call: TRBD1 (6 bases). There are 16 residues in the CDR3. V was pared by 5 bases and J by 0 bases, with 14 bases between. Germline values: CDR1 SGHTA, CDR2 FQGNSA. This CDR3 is CASSGGASGSGNTIYF. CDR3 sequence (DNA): TGTGCCAGCAGCGGGGGGGCTTCGGGCTCTGGAAACACCATATATTTT.

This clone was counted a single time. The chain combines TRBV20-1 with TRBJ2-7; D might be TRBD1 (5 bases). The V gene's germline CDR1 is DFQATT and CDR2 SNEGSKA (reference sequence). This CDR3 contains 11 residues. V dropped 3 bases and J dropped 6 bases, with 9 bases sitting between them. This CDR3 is CSASMGREQYF. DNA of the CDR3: TGCAGTGCTAGTATGGGGCGCGAGCAGTACTTC.

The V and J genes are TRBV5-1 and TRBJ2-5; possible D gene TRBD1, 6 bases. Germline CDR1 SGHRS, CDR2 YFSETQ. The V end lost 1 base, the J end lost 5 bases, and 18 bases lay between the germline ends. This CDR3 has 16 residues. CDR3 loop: CASSLQPTGLEETQYF. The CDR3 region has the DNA TGCGCCAGCAGCTTGCAACCTACAGGGTTGGAGGAGACCCAGTACTTC.

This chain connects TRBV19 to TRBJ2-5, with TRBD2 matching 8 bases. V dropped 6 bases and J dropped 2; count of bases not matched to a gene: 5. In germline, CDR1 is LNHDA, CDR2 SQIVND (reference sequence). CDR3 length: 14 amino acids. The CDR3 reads CASSLSGAQETQYF. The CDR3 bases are TGTGCCAGTAGCCTTAGCGGGGCGCAAGAGACCCAGTACTTC.

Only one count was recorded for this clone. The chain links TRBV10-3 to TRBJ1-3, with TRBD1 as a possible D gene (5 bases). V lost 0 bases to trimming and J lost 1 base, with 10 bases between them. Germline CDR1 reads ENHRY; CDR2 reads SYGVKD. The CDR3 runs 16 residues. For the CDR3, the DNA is TGTGCCATCAGTGAGTCTGGGGCAGCTTCTGGAAACACCATATATTTT. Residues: CAISESGAASGNTIYF.

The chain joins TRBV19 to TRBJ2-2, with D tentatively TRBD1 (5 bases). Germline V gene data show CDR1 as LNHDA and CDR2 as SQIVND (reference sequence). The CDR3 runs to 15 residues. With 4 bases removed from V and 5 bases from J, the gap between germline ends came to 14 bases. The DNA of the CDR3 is TGTGCCAGTAGTACTCCGGCAGGGTCAACCGGGGAGCTGTTTTTT. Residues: CASSTPAGSTGELFF.

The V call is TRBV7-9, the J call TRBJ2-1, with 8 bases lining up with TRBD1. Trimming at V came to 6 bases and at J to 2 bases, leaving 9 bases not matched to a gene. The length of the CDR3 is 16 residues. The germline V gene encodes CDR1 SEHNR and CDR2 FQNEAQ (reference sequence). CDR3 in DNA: TGTGCCAGCAGGACCGCAGGGGGCGCGACCTACAATGAGCAGTTCTTC. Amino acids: CASRTAGGATYNEQFF.

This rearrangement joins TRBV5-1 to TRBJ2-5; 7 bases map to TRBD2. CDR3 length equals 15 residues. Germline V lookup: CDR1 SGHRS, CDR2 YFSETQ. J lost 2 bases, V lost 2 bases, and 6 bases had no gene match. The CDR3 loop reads CASSLQRGDQETQYF. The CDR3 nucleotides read TGCGCCAGCAGCTTACAGCGGGGAGATCAAGAGACCCAGTACTTC.

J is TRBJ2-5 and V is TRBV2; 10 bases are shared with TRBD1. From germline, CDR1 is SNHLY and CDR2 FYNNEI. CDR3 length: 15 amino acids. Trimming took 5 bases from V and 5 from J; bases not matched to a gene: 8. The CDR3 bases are TGTGCCAGCAGTTTCCGGGACAGGGGTGCGGAGACCCAGTACTTC. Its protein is CASSFRDRGAETQYF.

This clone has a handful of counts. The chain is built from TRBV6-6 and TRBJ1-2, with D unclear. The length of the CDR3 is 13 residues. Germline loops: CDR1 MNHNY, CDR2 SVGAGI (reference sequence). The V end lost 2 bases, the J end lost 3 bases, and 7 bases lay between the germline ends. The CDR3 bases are TGTGCCAGCAGTTACGAGATTGACTATGGCTACACCTTC. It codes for CASSYEIDYGYTF.

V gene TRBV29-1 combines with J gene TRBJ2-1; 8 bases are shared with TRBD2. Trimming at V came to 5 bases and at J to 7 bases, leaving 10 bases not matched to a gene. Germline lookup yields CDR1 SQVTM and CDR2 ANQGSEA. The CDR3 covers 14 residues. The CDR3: CSVRGGDLGNEQFF. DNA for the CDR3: TGCAGCGTTCGGGGGGGGGATCTCGGAAATGAGCAGTTCTTC.